These T cell receptor beta chains were read from a single sample in a study of blood T cell repertoires in COVID-19. The data were produced by immunoSEQ multiplex PCR, yet TCRdb's version contains in-frame clones alone and is incomplete. This table has under 250,000 clones, around 87% appearing once. Sequenced input: peripheral blood. These receptors came from a woman aged 70 to 79 with active or convalescent COVID-19. Both conserved end residues are part of each CDR3. The order of the fields is CDR3 protein, CDR3 DNA, D gene, J gene, clone size, V gene. The D gene is left open where the match is weak. The listing skips clone size in some rows; elsewhere it reads once, few, many or a size class.

CDR3 protein: CASSPGTGGYNEQFF; CDR3 DNA: TGTGCCAGCAGTCCCGGGACAGGGGGATACAATGAGCAGTTCTTC; D gene: TRBD1; J gene: TRBJ2-1; clone size: NA; V gene: TRBV27
CDR3 protein: CASKGGDRGRTGELFF; CDR3 DNA: TGTGCCAGTAAAGGGGGGGACAGGGGACGGACCGGGGAGCTGTTTTTT; D gene: TRBD1; J gene: TRBJ2-2; clone size: NA; V gene: TRBV19
CDR3 protein: CASSLGSGAVLGGYTF; CDR3 DNA: TGTGCCAGCAGCTTGGGGTCGGGAGCCGTCCTGGGTGGCTACACCTTC; D gene: NA; J gene: TRBJ1-2; clone size: NA; V gene: TRBV5-4
CDR3 protein: CASTLAGANTGELFF; CDR3 DNA: TGTGCCAGCACTCTAGCGGGGGCGAACACCGGGGAGCTGTTTTTT; D gene: TRBD2; J gene: TRBJ2-2; clone size: NA; V gene: TRBV2
CDR3 protein: CASGTGRSLLSGANVLTF; CDR3 DNA: TGTGCCAGCGGGACAGGTAGGTCCCTCCTCTCTGGGGCCAACGTCCTGACTTTC; D gene: NA; J gene: TRBJ2-6; clone size: NA; V gene: TRBV21-1
CDR3 protein: CASSERPAPNEQYF; CDR3 DNA: TGTGCCAGCAGTGAGAGGCCGGCCCCCAACGAGCAGTACTTC; D gene: NA; J gene: TRBJ2-7; clone size: NA; V gene: TRBV6-1
CDR3 protein: CASSWPLRGGYTF; CDR3 DNA: TGTGCCAGCAGTTGGCCCCTCAGAGGGGGCTACACCTTC; D gene: NA; J gene: TRBJ1-2; clone size: NA; V gene: TRBV12-3/TRBV12-4
CDR3 protein: CASSLLSTDTQYF; CDR3 DNA: TGTGCCAGCAGTCTCCTAAGCACAGATACGCAGTATTTT; D gene: NA; J gene: TRBJ2-3; clone size: few; V gene: TRBV6-5
CDR3 protein: CASTPPGSNEQFF; CDR3 DNA: TGTGCTAGTACCCCACCCGGGTCCAATGAGCAGTTCTTC; D gene: NA; J gene: TRBJ2-1; clone size: NA; V gene: TRBV12-5
CDR3 protein: CASSYKVQRGGQETQYF; CDR3 DNA: TGTGCCAGCAGTTACAAGGTGCAGCGGGGGGGACAAGAGACCCAGTACTTC; D gene: TRBD2; J gene: TRBJ2-5; clone size: NA; V gene: TRBV6-2/TRBV6-3
CDR3 protein: CASSQAGTPTGELFF; CDR3 DNA: TGTGCCAGCAGTCAGGCCGGGACACCGACCGGGGAGCTGTTTTTT; D gene: NA; J gene: TRBJ2-2; clone size: NA; V gene: TRBV7-2
CDR3 protein: CASSPGLSRVEQFF; CDR3 DNA: TGTGCCAGCAGCCCGGGACTGAGCCGGGTTGAGCAGTTCTTC; D gene: NA; J gene: TRBJ2-1; clone size: NA; V gene: TRBV9
CDR3 protein: CASSLEGQGAGSPLHF; CDR3 DNA: TGTGCCAGCAGCTTGGAGGGACAGGGGGCGGGATCACCCCTCCACTTT; D gene: TRBD1; J gene: TRBJ1-6; clone size: NA; V gene: TRBV5-4
CDR3 protein: CASSMAQRNNEQFF; CDR3 DNA: TGTGCCAGTAGTATGGCCCAGCGGAACAATGAGCAGTTCTTC; D gene: NA; J gene: TRBJ2-1; clone size: NA; V gene: TRBV19
CDR3 protein: CASMAGYNEQFF; CDR3 DNA: TGTGCCAGTATGGCGGGTTACAATGAGCAGTTCTTC; D gene: NA; J gene: TRBJ2-1; clone size: NA; V gene: TRBV19
CDR3 protein: CASSWGVWETQYF; CDR3 DNA: TGCGCCAGCTCCTGGGGGGTGTGGGAGACCCAGTACTTC; D gene: NA; J gene: TRBJ2-5; clone size: NA; V gene: TRBV5-1